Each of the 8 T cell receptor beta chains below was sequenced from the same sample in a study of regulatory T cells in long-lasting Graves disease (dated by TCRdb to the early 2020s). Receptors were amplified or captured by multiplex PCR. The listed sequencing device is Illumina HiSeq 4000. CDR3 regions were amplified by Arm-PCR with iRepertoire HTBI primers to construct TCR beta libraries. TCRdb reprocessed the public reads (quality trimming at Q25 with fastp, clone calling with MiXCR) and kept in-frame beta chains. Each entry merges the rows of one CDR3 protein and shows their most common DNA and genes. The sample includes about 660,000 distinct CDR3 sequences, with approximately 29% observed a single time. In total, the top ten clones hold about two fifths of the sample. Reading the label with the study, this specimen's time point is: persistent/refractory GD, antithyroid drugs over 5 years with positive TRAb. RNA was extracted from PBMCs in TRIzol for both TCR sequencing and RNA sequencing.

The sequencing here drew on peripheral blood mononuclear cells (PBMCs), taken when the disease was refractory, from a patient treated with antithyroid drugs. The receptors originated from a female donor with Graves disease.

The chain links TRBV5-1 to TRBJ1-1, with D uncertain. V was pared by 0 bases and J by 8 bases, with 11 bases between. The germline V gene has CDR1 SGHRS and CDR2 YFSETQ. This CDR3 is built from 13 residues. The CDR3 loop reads CASSLADPFEAFF. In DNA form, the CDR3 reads TGCGCCAGCAGCTTGGCCGATCCTTTCGAAGCTTTCTTT.

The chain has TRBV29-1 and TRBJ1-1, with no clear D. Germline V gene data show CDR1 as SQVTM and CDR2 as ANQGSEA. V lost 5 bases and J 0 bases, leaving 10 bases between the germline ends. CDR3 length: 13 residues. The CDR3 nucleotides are TGCAGCGTTTACGGAAAGTTGAACACTGAAGCTTTCTTT. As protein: CSVYGKLNTEAFF.

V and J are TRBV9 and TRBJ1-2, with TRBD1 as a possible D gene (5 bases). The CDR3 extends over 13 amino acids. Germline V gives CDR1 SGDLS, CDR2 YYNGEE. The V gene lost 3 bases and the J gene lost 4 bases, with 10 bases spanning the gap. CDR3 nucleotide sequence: TGTGCCAGCAGCGGGGGGGAAGGCTATGGCTACACCTTC. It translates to CASSGGEGYGYTF.

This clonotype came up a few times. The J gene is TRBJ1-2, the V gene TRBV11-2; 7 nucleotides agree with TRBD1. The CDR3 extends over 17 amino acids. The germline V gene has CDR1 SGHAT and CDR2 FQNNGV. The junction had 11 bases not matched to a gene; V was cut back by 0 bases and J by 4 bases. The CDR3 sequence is CASSLDNRGGSGYGYTF. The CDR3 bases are TGTGCCAGCAGCTTAGACAACAGGGGAGGTTCGGGCTATGGCTACACCTTC.

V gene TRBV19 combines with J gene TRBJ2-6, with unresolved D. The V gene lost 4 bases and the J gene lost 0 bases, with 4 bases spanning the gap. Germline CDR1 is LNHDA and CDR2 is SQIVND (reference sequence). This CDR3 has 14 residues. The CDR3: CASSKYSGANVLTF. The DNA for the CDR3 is TGTGCCAGTAGTAAGTACTCTGGGGCCAACGTCCTGACTTTC.

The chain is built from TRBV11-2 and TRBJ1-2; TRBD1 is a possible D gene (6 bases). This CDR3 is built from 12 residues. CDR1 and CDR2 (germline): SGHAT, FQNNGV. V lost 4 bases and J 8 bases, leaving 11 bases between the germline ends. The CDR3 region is CASSSRGQGYTF. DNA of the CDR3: TGTGCCAGCAGCTCTCGGGGGCAAGGCTACACCTTC.

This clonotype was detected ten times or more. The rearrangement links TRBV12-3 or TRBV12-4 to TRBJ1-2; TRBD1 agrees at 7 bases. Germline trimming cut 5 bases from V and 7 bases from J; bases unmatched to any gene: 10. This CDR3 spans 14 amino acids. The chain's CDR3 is CASSPRQGVFGYTF. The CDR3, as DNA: TGTGCCAGCAGTCCGAGACAGGGAGTCTTTGGCTACACCTTC.

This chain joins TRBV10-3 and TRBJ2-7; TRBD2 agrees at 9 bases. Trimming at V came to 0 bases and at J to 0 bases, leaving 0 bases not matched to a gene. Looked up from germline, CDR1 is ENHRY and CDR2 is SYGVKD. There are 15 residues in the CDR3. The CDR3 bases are TGTGCCATCAGTGAGTCGGGACTAGCCTCCTACGAGCAGTACTTC. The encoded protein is CAISESGLASYEQYF.